This TCR beta chain stems from a study of response to subunit inactivated influenza vaccine. General study findings and limits: Researchers suggested that each seasonal influenza vaccination recruits few new T cells.

The V and J ends lost 8 bases and 0 bases respectively, with 8 bases between them. The CDR3 is 13 residues long. From germline, CDR1 is MDHEN and CDR2 SYDVKM. The table lists this clonotype with many counts. Its antigen is currently unknown. TCRdb processed the RT-PCR reads anew with MiXCR; each CDR3 protein has one entry. The sample has about 650,000 distinct CDR3 sequences; 15% to 18% are singletons. The clonotype was recovered from a man aged 50-60 years who received an inactivated influenza vaccine. Specimen: PBMCs from blood, collected roughly 12 days after vaccination. V usage is TRBV28 and J usage is TRBJ1-5; D not certain. The CDR3 bases are TGTGCCAGCCACAGAGATAGCAATCAGCCCCAGCATTTT. Protein: CASHRDSNQPQHF.